Listed here are 3 T cell receptor beta chains from one sample, sequenced in a study of shared clonotypes between healthy human individuals (dated by TCRdb to about 2020). Libraries came from the immunoSEQ multiplex PCR assay. This immuneACCESS table, as held by TCRdb, lists in-frame sequences with V and J called but not all clones. Of the missing ones, under half trace to an unresolved V gene in checked studies; the others have no known cause. The sample table contains about 690,000 clones; only one count was recorded for 90% of them. Together, the top ten hold 30% to 40% of the sample. The sample comprised memory CD8+ T cells from PBMCs. Per the publication, the cell subset or site label means: CD45RO+ cells pooled with CCR7-negative TemRA cells. These receptors all come from a man aged 18-30 years in good health. Some clones in this sample may be carry-over from other donors' samples.

This clone has a handful of counts. The same CDR3 arises from other DNA sequences in this sample as well. This chain connects TRBV19 to TRBJ2-7; D remains unclear. The ends were cut back, 3 bases at V and 3 bases at J, with 6 bases in the middle. CDR3 size: 12 residues. Germline V gene data show CDR1 as LNHDA and CDR2 as SQIVND (reference sequence). DNA of the CDR3: TGTGCCAGTAGTATGTGGGGCTACGAGCAGTACTTC. It yields the protein CASSMWGYEQYF.

The V and J genes are TRBV15 and TRBJ2-1; 14 bases align to TRBD2. The V gene's germline CDR1 is LNHNV and CDR2 YYDKDF (reference sequence). The CDR3 sequence is 18 residues long. Trimming took 0 bases from V and 7 from J; bases not matched to a gene: 8. The CDR3 spells CATSRDWGTSGSVNEQFF. DNA for the CDR3: TGTGCCACCAGCAGAGATTGGGGGACTAGCGGGAGCGTGAATGAGCAGTTCTTC.

CDR3: CASSEGREIRGGRTEAFF. The CDR3, as DNA: TGCGCCAGCAGTGAGGGCAGGGAGATCAGGGGGGGAAGGACTGAAGCTTTCTTT. This chain links TRBV10-1 with TRBJ1-1, with 7 bases aligning to TRBD1. The CDR3 runs 18 residues. Germline V CDR1 and CDR2: WNHNN, SYGVQD (reference sequence). The V and J ends lost 2 bases and 5 bases, in that order; junction bases with no gene match: 17.